The 28 T cell receptor beta chains below were found in one sample sequenced in a study of glioma-infiltrating T cells. Using RNA template, CDR3s of TCR alpha and beta were amplified with iRepertoire arm-PCR. TCRdb used MiXCR to reprocess the multiplex PCR reads, holding one entry per CDR3 protein. Counted here are 300,000 to 450,000 distinct CDR3 sequences, more than 35% occurring once; the ten biggest clones make up about 12%. Sequenced input: glioma tissue, nonneoplastic brain tissue, or PBMCs (not recorded which). Every receptor here comes from a human donor with low-grade glioma or glioblastoma, undergoing nonglioma brain surgery, or in good health (not recorded which).

In regard to this clonotype: A much larger clone lies one base from this, so it may be a read error. The missing conserved phenylalanine or tryptophan at the end of this CDR3 makes a read error likely. The rearrangement links TRBV15 to TRBJ2-3; no clear D. Trimming stripped 6 bases from V and 3 bases from J, with 10 bases between. The CDR3 is made up of 13 amino acids. Germline V gives CDR1 LNHNV, CDR2 YYDKDF (reference sequence). For the CDR3, the DNA is TGTGCCACCAGACAGACCTCAACAGATACGCAGTATCTT. This encodes CATRQTSTDTQYL.

This clonotype was detected many times. V and J are TRBV14 and TRBJ2-1, with a tentative D call TRBD1 (6 bases). CDR3 size: 12 residues. Trimming removed 6 bases at V and 10 bases at J, with 13 bases between. In germline, CDR1 is SGHDN, CDR2 FVKESK. The CDR3 region has the DNA TGTGCCAGCAGTCTCCCGACAGGAGAGCAGTTCTTC. Translating gives CASSLPTGEQFF.

V is TRBV2 and J is TRBJ2-1, with TRBD2 identical over 9 bases. Unmatched junction bases numbered 11, after V lost 7 bases and J lost 4 bases. Germline CDR1 and CDR2: SNHLY and FYNNEI. The CDR3 contains 16 residues. CDR3 nucleotides: TGTGCCAGCAACCCGACTAGCGGCCTAATTTACAATGAGCAGTTCTTC. As protein: CASNPTSGLIYNEQFF. The variable domain in full, with the rest retrieved from reference TRBV2 and TRBJ2-1, is EPEVTQTPSHQVTQMGQEVILRCVPISNHLYFYWYRQILGQKVEFLVSFYNNEISEKSEIFDDQFSVERPDGSNFTLKIRSTKLEDSAMYFCASNPTSGLIYNEQFFGPGTRLTVL.

This clonotype has a single count. A read error is possible here, since a much larger clone lies one base away. The gene calls are TRBV6-1 and TRBJ2-2; no definite D call. The CDR3 is 12 residues long. Germline values: CDR1 MNHNS, CDR2 SASEGT. The germline V and J ends were trimmed by 6 bases and 6 bases, with 8 bases remaining between them. CDR3: CASSQIPGELFF. CDR3 nucleotides: TGTGCCAGCAGCCAGATCCCCGGGGAGCTGTTTTTT.

The chain couples TRBV7-2 to TRBJ1-2; 8 nucleotides agree with TRBD1. With 1 base clipped from V and 3 bases from J, the junction kept 10 bases outside the gene matches. The CDR3 has 17 amino acids. In germline, CDR1 is SGHTA, CDR2 FQGNSA. The CDR3: CASSLGAQGGMDYGYTF. CDR3 nucleotides: TGTGCCAGCAGCTTAGGCGCACAGGGGGGGATGGACTATGGCTACACCTTC.

In this sample, this clonotype turned up many times. This chain connects TRBV20-1 to TRBJ2-1; 8 bases are a match to TRBD2. CDR1 DFQATT and CDR2 SNEGSKA come from the germline V gene (reference sequence). The CDR3 has 13 residues. V was clipped by 1 base and J by 4 bases; unmatched bases: 0. CDR3 loop: CSARAGGYNEQFF. The DNA of the CDR3 is TGCAGTGCTAGAGCGGGAGGGTACAATGAGCAGTTCTTC.

In its sample, this clonotype was seen a few times. The rearrangement links TRBV4-1 to TRBJ2-7; D may be TRBD2 (5 bases). CDR3 size: 15 residues. Trimming removed 0 bases at V and 7 bases at J, with 16 bases between. Germline V gene sequence: CDR1 MGHRA, CDR2 YSYEKL. The DNA for the CDR3 is TGCGCCAGCAGCCAAGATGGGTCCAGGTCGGGGGAGCAGTACTTC. It specifies CASSQDGSRSGEQYF.

This clonotype showed up just a few times. This rearrangement joins TRBV10-3 to TRBJ2-1; TRBD1 agrees at 8 bases. V dropped 3 bases and J dropped 6; count of bases not matched to a gene: 7. The CDR3 contains 15 residues. CDR1 ENHRY and CDR2 SYGVKD come from the germline V gene. Here the CDR3 reads CAISESTGGSNEQFF. Here the CDR3 DNA reads TGTGCCATCAGTGAAAGTACAGGGGGAAGCAATGAGCAGTTCTTC.

This clonotype was picked up a small number of times. The V and J genes are TRBV20-1 and TRBJ1-5; D call uncertain. V was clipped by 5 bases and J by 4 bases, with 12 bases between them. CDR1 is DFQATT and CDR2 is SNEGSKA in the germline V gene (reference sequence). The CDR3 consists of 13 residues. The DNA of the CDR3 is TGCAGTGCTTCAGCAGGTCCTAATCAGCCCCAGCATTTT. It is translated as CSASAGPNQPQHF.

About this clonotype: One junction end disagrees with the germline gene, perhaps due to a read error. The V call is TRBV5-1, the J call TRBJ2-1; no clear D. The CDR3 spans 15 residues. CDR1 SGHRS and CDR2 YFSETQ come from the germline V gene. The CDR3 sequence is CASSLKRQPYNEQFF. DNA of the CDR3: TGTGCCAGCAGCTTGAAGCGTCAGCCTTACAATGAGCAGTTCTTC. The full variable domain, with the rest looked up from reference TRBV5-1 and TRBJ2-1, is KAGVTQTPRYLIKTRGQQVTLSCSPISGHRSVSWYQQTPGQGLQFLFEYFSETQRNKGNFPGRFSGRQFSNSRSEMNVSTLELGDSALYLCASSLKRQPYNEQFFGPGTRLTVL.

The rearrangement links TRBV4-1 to TRBJ2-7; unclear D gene. Germline V CDR1 and CDR2: MGHRA, YSYEKL. The CDR3 has 12 residues. Trimming removed 0 bases at V and 7 bases at J, with 7 bases between. The CDR3 sequence: CASSQDAVEQYF. The DNA for the CDR3 is TGCGCCAGCAGCCAAGATGCGGTTGAGCAGTACTTC.

This clonotype was seen ten or more times. The chain employs TRBV7-2 and TRBJ1-1, with D maybe TRBD1 (5 bases). Germline V gene sequence: CDR1 SGHTA, CDR2 FQGNSA. The germline V and J ends were trimmed by 3 bases and 0 bases, with 14 bases remaining between them. The CDR3 runs to 16 residues. CDR3 protein: CASSLGRGVVNTEAFF. The CDR3 bases are TGTGCCAGCAGCTTGGGTCGGGGGGTGGTGAACACTGAAGCTTTCTTT.

This clonotype occurred a few times. The chain employs TRBV7-6 and TRBJ2-7; tentative D call: TRBD2 (7 bases). Trimming took off 8 bases at V and 2 bases at J, with 25 bases between the two ends. CDR3 length equals 17 residues. The germline CDR1 and CDR2 sequences are SGHVS and FNYEAQ. CDR3 loop: CASSREGGVLIPYEQYF. The CDR3 DNA follows: TGTGCCAGCTCCCGAGAGGGGGGGGTTTTAATTCCCTACGAGCAGTACTTC.

There are a few counts of this clonotype. This chain connects TRBV15 to TRBJ2-6; D remains unclear. The CDR3 has 16 residues. Trimming left V 2 bases short and J 2 bases short, with 10 bases between. The germline CDR1 and CDR2 sequences are LNHNV and YYDKDF (reference sequence). The CDR3: CATSRRDTAGANVLTF. CDR3 nucleotide sequence: TGTGCCACCAGCAGACGCGACACAGCTGGGGCCAACGTCCTGACTTTC. Using reference TRBV15 and TRBJ2-6 for the parts outside the CDR3, the full variable domain is DAMVIQNPRYQVTQFGKPVTLSCSQTLNHNVMYWYQQKSSQAPKLLFHYYDKDFNNEADTPDNFQSRRPNTSFCFLDIRSPGLGDTAMYLCATSRRDTAGANVLTFGAGSRLTVL.

The chain carries TRBV6-1 and TRBJ2-1; 11 bases agree with TRBD2. With 6 bases clipped from V and 0 bases from J, the junction kept 16 bases outside the gene matches. The CDR3 totals 20 residues. Germline CDR1 MNHNS, CDR2 SASEGT. This CDR3 is CASSVIPLGTSGGSYNEQFF. DNA for the CDR3: TGTGCCAGCAGCGTAATCCCCCTCGGGACTAGCGGAGGCTCCTACAATGAGCAGTTCTTC.

The chain recombines TRBV12-3 or TRBV12-4 with TRBJ2-1; TRBD2 agrees at 7 bases. This CDR3 has 17 residues. V lost 2 bases, J lost 4 bases, and 11 bases stayed unmatched. As DNA, the CDR3 is TGTGCCAGCAGTTTAAAGTTAGTGTGGGGGGGGTACAATGAGCAGTTCTTC. It is translated as CASSLKLVWGGYNEQFF.

Concerning this clonotype: A much larger clone sits a single nucleotide away, making a read error possible. The J gene is TRBJ1-1, the V gene TRBV7-2; D is undetermined. The CDR3 contains 14 residues. The germline gives CDR1 SGHTA, CDR2 FQGNSA. V gave up 5 bases and J gave up 0 bases, with 10 bases separating them. CDR3 sequence: CASSPSMMNTEAFF. The CDR3 nucleotides are TGTGCCAGCAGCCCAAGCATGATGAACACTGAAGCTTTCTTT.

Concerning this clonotype: A much larger clone sits a single nucleotide away, making a read error possible. The CDR3 DNA follows: TGCAGTGCTAGAGAGAGGACTAGCGGATCTGTCGAGCAGTACTTC. Translation gives CSARERTSGSVEQYF. This chain connects TRBV20-1 to TRBJ2-7, with 10 bases matching TRBD2. The CDR3 sequence is 15 residues long. Trimming took 0 bases from V and 6 from J; bases not matched to a gene: 8. CDR1 is DFQATT, CDR2 SNEGSKA, per germline (reference sequence).

Note on this clonotype: Relative to the germline gene, one junction end is altered; a read error may explain this. The chain links TRBV25-1 to TRBJ1-3, with D possibly matching TRBD1 (6 bases). CDR1 MGHDK and CDR2 SYGVNS come from the germline V gene. CDR3 length equals 15 residues. The CDR3 is CASNEGGQTGNTIYF. DNA of the CDR3: TGTGCCAGCAATGAAGGGGGTCAAACTGGAAACACCATATATTTT.

V and J are TRBV28 and TRBJ1-2; 7 bases align to TRBD1. Losses at the gene ends were 5 bases for V and 10 bases for J; bases not matched to a gene: 13. The CDR3 sequence is 14 residues long. From germline, CDR1 is MDHEN and CDR2 SYDVKM. CDR3 amino acids: CASSPRGRNYNYTF. The CDR3 DNA follows: TGTGCCAGCAGTCCTAGGGGGCGAAACTATAACTACACCTTC.

This clonotype has just one count. The chain recombines TRBV5-1 with TRBJ2-7; 9 positions match TRBD2. Trimming cost V 3 bases and J 3 bases; bases outside gene matches: 10. Germline lookup yields CDR1 SGHRS and CDR2 YFSETQ. The CDR3 length is 16 residues. The CDR3: CASSWGLAGALYEQYF. CDR3 nucleotide sequence: TGCGCCAGCAGCTGGGGGTTAGCGGGAGCACTCTACGAGCAGTACTTC.

A note on this clonotype: This may be a read error, as it is one base from a much larger clone. The rearrangement uses TRBV6-2 or TRBV6-3 and TRBJ2-1; TRBD1 matches at 8 bases. Per germline, CDR1 MNHEY and CDR2 SVGEGT. The CDR3 is 15 residues long. Germline trimming cut 5 bases from V and 5 bases from J; bases unmatched to any gene: 8. The CDR3 DNA sequence: TGTGCCAGCAGTAATGACAGGGGTCTCGACAATGAGCAGTTCTTC. It specifies CASSNDRGLDNEQFF.

The chain employs TRBV20-1 and TRBJ2-1; 8 bases align to TRBD2. CDR3 length equals 15 residues. The V gene end was trimmed by 0 bases and the J gene end by 5 bases; junction bases not matched to a gene: 6. Germline CDR1 and CDR2: DFQATT and SNEGSKA (reference sequence). The CDR3 region has the DNA TGCAGTGCTAGAGATCCGGGACTAGGAAACAATGAGCAGTTCTTC. Residues: CSARDPGLGNNEQFF.

This clonotype was picked up a small number of times. V is TRBV6-4 and J is TRBJ2-7, with a weak D call TRBD1 (6 bases). This CDR3 has 15 residues. Germline assignment: CDR1 MRHNA and CDR2 SNTAGT. Trimming stripped 0 bases from V and 3 bases from J, with 12 bases between. CDR3 nucleotide sequence: TGTGCCAGCAGTGACTCGAAGCAGGGGTTCTACGAGCAGTACTTC. It is translated as CASSDSKQGFYEQYF.

This clonotype was seen a few times. The gene calls are TRBV29-1 and TRBJ1-1, with D possibly being TRBD1 (5 bases). The CDR3 length is 10 residues. Trimming cost V 6 bases and J 6 bases, with 8 bases left between them. The V gene's germline CDR1 is SQVTM and CDR2 ANQGSEA. CDR3 loop: CSVTDPEAFF. CDR3 nucleotides: TGCAGCGTGACAGACCCTGAAGCTTTCTTT.

The table lists this clonotype with many counts. This chain joins TRBV6-2 or TRBV6-3 and TRBJ2-5, with 8 bases matching TRBD2. The junction had 7 bases not matched to a gene; V was cut back by 5 bases and J by 5 bases. Looked up from germline, CDR1 is MNHEY and CDR2 is SVGEGT. This CDR3 region has 14 residues. CDR3 amino acids: CASSLTSVRETQYF. For the CDR3, the DNA is TGTGCCAGCAGTCTGACTAGCGTGAGGGAGACCCAGTACTTC.

The genes are TRBV19 and TRBJ2-7, with 8 bases aligning to TRBD1. Trimming removed 8 bases from V and 1 base from J; junction bases left unmatched: 4. CDR1 is LNHDA, CDR2 SQIVND, per germline (reference sequence). The CDR3 has 13 amino acids. CDR3 nucleotide sequence: TGTGCCAGTGCCGGACAGGGATCCTACGAGCAGTACTTC. This codes for CASAGQGSYEQYF.

Here the CDR3 DNA reads TGTGCCAGCAGCTTTATAGGGTTCGAGCAGTACTTC. This translates into CASSFIGFEQYF. The J gene is TRBJ2-7, the V gene TRBV11-2; D call uncertain. Germline values: CDR1 SGHAT, CDR2 FQNNGV. The CDR3 sequence is 12 residues long. V was clipped by 3 bases and J by 6 bases, with 9 bases between them.